The 31 T cell receptor beta chains presented below share a single source sample, sequenced in a study of neurological immune-mediated disorders (dated by TCRdb to the late 2010s). Libraries came from 5' RACE. Sequencing relied on an Illumina HiSeq 2500. TCRdb took the public reads, trimmed them with fastp at Q25, ran MiXCR for clone calling and kept in-frame beta chains. Under each unique CDR3 protein, matching rows form one entry showing the most common genes and DNA. The sample table shows some 120,000 distinct CDR3 sequences, and more than 2.5% are seen once. The top ten constitute 1.3% of the sample. Sequencing was performed on PBMCs. Receptor source: a woman aged 30 to 39 with multiple sclerosis.

This clonotype was counted at least ten times. V and J are TRBV12-3 or TRBV12-4 and TRBJ1-6; no clear D. V was shortened by 2 bases and J by 9 bases, with 5 bases between the two germline ends. The length of the CDR3 is 12 residues. The CDR3 sequence is CASSLLGSPLHF. The CDR3 coding sequence is TGTGCCAGCAGTTTATTAGGTTCACCCCTCCACTTT.

This clonotype was counted a few times. The chain is built from TRBV5-1 and TRBJ2-3, with D possibly being TRBD2 (5 bases). V lost 3 bases, J lost 0 bases, and 11 bases lay in between. CDR3 size: 15 residues. Germline V lookup: CDR1 SGHRS, CDR2 YFSETQ. CDR3 residues: CASSSSRVSTDTQYF. Here the CDR3 DNA reads TGCGCCAGCAGCTCGTCGAGGGTCAGCACAGATACGCAGTATTTT.

In its sample, this clonotype was seen a few times. The CDR3 DNA reads as TGCAGTGCTAGATCAGGGCTCTATGAAAAACTGTTTTTT. The encoded protein is CSARSGLYEKLFF. V and J are TRBV20-1 and TRBJ1-4; D is possibly TRBD1 (5 bases). Germline V gene lookup returns CDR1 DFQATT and CDR2 SNEGSKA (reference sequence). Trimming left V 2 bases short and J 6 bases short, with 10 bases between. The CDR3 covers 13 residues.

In this sample, this clonotype turned up many times. The chain is built from TRBV19 and TRBJ1-1, with D unresolved. This CDR3 is 13 amino acids long. CDR1 and CDR2 from the germline V gene are LNHDA and SQIVND (reference sequence). The germline V and J ends were trimmed by 3 bases and 1 base, with 6 bases remaining between them. The CDR3 loop reads CASSILKNTEAFF. The DNA for the CDR3 is TGTGCCAGTAGTATCCTCAAGAACACTGAAGCTTTCTTT.

This clonotype was detected ten times or more. The J gene is TRBJ1-1, the V gene TRBV19; D unclear. The V gene lost 5 bases and the J gene lost 3 bases, with 13 bases spanning the gap. This CDR3 has 14 amino acids. Germline CDR1 is LNHDA and CDR2 is SQIVND (reference sequence). DNA for the CDR3: TGTGCCAGTAGTCCATGGACGTTGGACACTGAAGCTTTCTTT. This gives the protein CASSPWTLDTEAFF.

This clonotype was observed at least ten times. The chain is built from TRBV20-1 and TRBJ2-1; D could derive from TRBD1 or TRBD2 (5 bases each). Germline V CDR1 and CDR2: DFQATT, SNEGSKA (reference sequence). This CDR3 is built from 11 residues. The V end was cut by 6 bases, the J end by 10 bases, with 13 bases between. This chain's CDR3 is CSAGAGTEQFF. The CDR3 nucleotides read TGCAGTGCCGGGGCAGGGACGGAGCAGTTCTTC.

This clonotype was recorded many times. The J gene is TRBJ2-1, the V gene TRBV2; the D call may be TRBD1 or TRBD2 (5 bases each). The CDR3 is 16 residues long. Trimming left V 6 bases short and J 6 bases short, with 21 bases between. Per the germline V gene, CDR1 is SNHLY and CDR2 is FYNNEI. This CDR3 is CASSYNRDPPSNEQFF. CDR3 coding DNA: TGTGCCAGCAGCTACAACCGGGACCCACCATCCAATGAGCAGTTCTTC.

This clonotype was recorded many times. This rearrangement joins TRBV21-1 to TRBJ1-6. TRBV21-1 constitutes a pseudogene. CDR3 length equals 12 residues. The CDR3 coding sequence is TGTGCCACCTGGGGTAATAATTCACCCCTCCACTTT. This encodes CATWGNNSPLHF.

The sample holds many counts of this clonotype. This rearrangement joins TRBV12-3 or TRBV12-4 to TRBJ1-6, with D maybe TRBD1 (5 bases). The CDR3 contains 15 residues. Between the trimmed V and J ends, which lost 4 bases and 7 bases, there was a span of 14 bases. In nucleotides, the CDR3 is TGTGCCAGCAGTTCCCCCGGGGCAGTAAATTCACCCCTCCACTTT. Encoded protein: CASSSPGAVNSPLHF.

This clonotype came up many times. The rearrangement links TRBV20-1 to TRBJ2-1; 12 bases align to TRBD1. Germline assignment: CDR1 DFQATT and CDR2 SNEGSKA (reference sequence). With V trimmed by 3 bases and J by 7 bases, 13 bases remained unmatched. There are 17 residues in the CDR3. The CDR3 DNA reads as TGCAGTGCTAGGGACTGGGACAGGGGGCCCCGTGGTAATGAGCAGTTCTTC. This gives the protein CSARDWDRGPRGNEQFF.

Note on this clonotype: With a much larger clone just one base away, this may be a read error. This chain uses TRBV20-1 with TRBJ2-3; D might be TRBD1 (6 bases). The CDR3 is 15 residues long. Germline lookup yields CDR1 DFQATT and CDR2 SNEGSKA (reference sequence). CDR3 amino acids: CSARDGTGSPDTQFF. The CDR3 DNA sequence: TGCAGTGCTAGAGATGGAACAGGGTCGCCAGATACGCAGTTTTTT.

CDR3 sequence: CASSFGLGGYEQYF. DNA of the CDR3: TGTGCCAGCAGCTTTGGCCTCGGAGGCTACGAGCAGTACTTC. The V call is TRBV7-2, the J call TRBJ2-7; D might be TRBD2 (5 bases). The CDR3 runs 14 residues. V lost 3 bases to trimming and J lost 3 bases, with 12 bases between them. Germline loops: CDR1 SGHTA, CDR2 FQGNSA.

In its sample, this clonotype was seen many times. The rearrangement uses TRBV20-1 and TRBJ2-3; TRBD2 agrees at 16 bases. CDR3 size: 21 residues. CDR1 and CDR2 (germline): DFQATT, SNEGSKA (reference sequence). Losses at the gene ends were 5 bases for V and 0 bases for J; bases not matched to a gene: 17. In DNA, the CDR3 is TGCAGTGCTCGGAACCGGCCATCGGGACTAGCGGGGGGGCCTAGCACAGATACGCAGTATTTT. It specifies CSARNRPSGLAGGPSTDTQYF.

The table lists this clonotype with many counts. This chain uses TRBV7-2 with TRBJ2-3; D unresolved. V lost 2 bases to trimming and J lost 4 bases, with 10 bases between them. CDR1 SGHTA and CDR2 FQGNSA come from the germline V gene. The CDR3 has 14 amino acids. For the CDR3, the DNA is TGTGCCAGCAGCTTAAGGAGAGCCTCAGATACGCAGTATTTT. Amino acids: CASSLRRASDTQYF. The full variable domain, with the rest looked up from reference TRBV7-2 and TRBJ2-3, is GAGVSQSPSNKVTEKGKDVELRCDPISGHTALYWYRQSLGQGLEFLIYFQGNSAPDKSGLPSDRFSAERTGGSVSTLTIQRTQQEDSAVYLCASSLRRASDTQYFGPGTRLTVL.

Remarks on this clonotype: A read error may be the cause here, since a much bigger clone is one base away. The rearrangement joins TRBV6-2 or TRBV6-3 to TRBJ1-5, with a weak D call TRBD1 (6 bases). CDR3 length: 11 residues. In germline, CDR1 is MNHEY, CDR2 SVGEGT. CDR3 sequence reads: CEGGFNQPQHF. The CDR3, as DNA: TGTGAAGGGGGATTCAATCAGCCCCAGCATTTT.

Many counts were recorded for this clonotype. The rearrangement uses TRBV5-6 and TRBJ1-2; D may be TRBD1 (5 bases). V was trimmed by 2 bases and J by 6 bases, leaving 11 bases between them. The CDR3 sequence is 13 residues long. Germline CDR1 reads SGHDT; CDR2 reads YYEEEE. CDR3 nucleotides: TGTGCCAGCAGCTTTATCCAGGGCGATGGCTACACCTTC. Translation: CASSFIQGDGYTF.

In its sample, this clonotype was seen many times. The chain recombines TRBV7-2 with TRBJ2-4; 10 bases align to TRBD2. The germline CDR1 and CDR2 sequences are SGHTA and FQGNSA. The CDR3 runs 16 residues. V shed 3 bases and J 5 bases; nucleotides not matched to a gene: 7. This chain's CDR3 is CASSFPSGGRQNIQYF. CDR3 sequence (DNA): TGTGCCAGCAGCTTCCCTAGCGGGGGTCGCCAAAACATTCAGTACTTC. The complete variable domain, with remaining parts taken from reference TRBV7-2 and TRBJ2-4, reads GAGVSQSPSNKVTEKGKDVELRCDPISGHTALYWYRQSLGQGLEFLIYFQGNSAPDKSGLPSDRFSAERTGGSVSTLTIQRTQQEDSAVYLCASSFPSGGRQNIQYFGAGTRLSVL.

To note about this clonotype: This may arise from a read error, as a much more abundant clone is one base away. The rearrangement uses TRBV29-1 and TRBJ1-1; TRBD1 matches at 7 bases. V was pared by 7 bases and J by 5 bases, with 7 bases of the junction left unmatched. The CDR3 is made up of 12 amino acids. Germline loops: CDR1 SQVTM, CDR2 ANQGSEA. The CDR3, as DNA: TGCAGCGACGGGACAGCTACGACTGAAGCTTTCTTT. This codes for CSDGTATTEAFF.

This clonotype occurred many times. CDR3 DNA: TGCGCCAGCAGTGAGGACTACGGGTGGGAGACCCAGTACTTC. This encodes CASSEDYGWETQYF. The chain recombines TRBV10-2 with TRBJ2-5; D may be TRBD2 (5 bases). CDR1 and CDR2 from the germline V gene are WSHSY and SAAADI. The CDR3 is made up of 14 amino acids. The V and J ends lost 2 bases and 5 bases respectively, with 12 bases between them.

This clonotype was counted ten times or more. V gene TRBV27 combines with J gene TRBJ1-1; D perhaps matches TRBD1 (6 bases). The CDR3 covers 15 residues. Trimming took 5 bases from V and 3 from J, leaving 16 bases between them. In germline, CDR1 is MNHEY, CDR2 SMNVEV (reference sequence). CDR3 nucleotides: TGTGCCAGCAGTGGGGGGGCGGTAAAATACACTGAAGCTTTCTTT. It is translated as CASSGGAVKYTEAFF.

At least ten counts were recorded for this clonotype. This sequence joins TRBV20-1 and TRBJ1-4; D unclear. The V gene lost 3 bases and the J gene lost 7 bases, with 15 bases spanning the gap. The CDR3 is 14 residues long. Germline loops: CDR1 DFQATT, CDR2 SNEGSKA (reference sequence). The CDR3 reads CSARTPRGSEKLFF. In DNA, the CDR3 is TGCAGTGCTAGGACCCCCAGAGGGAGTGAAAAACTGTTTTTT.

This clonotype was recorded at least ten times. The gene calls are TRBV20-1 and TRBJ2-4; perhaps D is TRBD1 or TRBD2 (5 bases each). The CDR3 is 17 amino acids. CDR1 and CDR2 (germline): DFQATT, SNEGSKA (reference sequence). Trimming left V 5 bases short and J 0 bases short, with 20 bases between. CDR3 sequence reads: CSAPPSLGGLAKNIQYF. The CDR3 DNA is TGCAGTGCTCCTCCCTCTCTTGGGGGATTAGCCAAAAACATTCAGTACTTC.

This clonotype was detected many times. CDR3 DNA sequence: TGTGCCAGCAGCTTAGAGCTGACAGGGGGCCAAGAGACCCAGTACTTC. Amino acids: CASSLELTGGQETQYF. The V and J genes are TRBV7-2 and TRBJ2-5; 9 positions agree with TRBD1. The CDR3 covers 16 residues. CDR1 is SGHTA and CDR2 is FQGNSA in the germline V gene. V dropped 1 base and J dropped 1; count of bases not matched to a gene: 4.

This clonotype was picked up many times. This chain joins TRBV6-1 and TRBJ1-1; D uncertain. Germline loops: CDR1 MNHNS, CDR2 SASEGT. This CDR3 is 16 amino acids long. Trimming removed 3 bases at V and 0 bases at J, with 14 bases between. The CDR3 region is CASSDRKAAMNTEAFF. CDR3 nucleotide sequence: TGTGCCAGCAGTGACCGCAAGGCGGCCATGAACACTGAAGCTTTCTTT.

The table lists this clonotype with many counts. The rearrangement joins TRBV27 to TRBJ1-1, with D possibly matching TRBD1 (5 bases). The germline V and J ends were trimmed by 2 bases and 4 bases, with 11 bases remaining between them. CDR3 length: 14 amino acids. Germline V gives CDR1 MNHEY, CDR2 SMNVEV (reference sequence). CDR3 DNA sequence: TGTGCCAGCAGTTTAGTTGGACACCCCACTGAAGCTTTCTTT. This gives the protein CASSLVGHPTEAFF.

This clonotype has ten or more counts. This chain joins TRBV5-1 and TRBJ2-5; maybe TRBD1 (6 bases). CDR1 and CDR2 (germline): SGHRS, YFSETQ. The V end was cut by 0 bases, the J end by 4 bases, with 13 bases between. The CDR3 runs to 15 residues. The CDR3 loop is CASSLVQGGRETQYF. In DNA, the CDR3 is TGCGCCAGCAGCTTGGTACAGGGCGGTAGAGAGACCCAGTACTTC.

Regarding this clonotype: This may be a read error, as it is one base from a much larger clone. The gene calls are TRBV7-6 and TRBJ2-5, with D unclear. With 5 bases removed from V and 7 bases from J, the gap between germline ends came to 11 bases. Germline V gives CDR1 SGHVS, CDR2 FNYEAQ. This CDR3 region has 12 residues. For the CDR3, the DNA is TGTGCCAGCAGCCCCGGCTGGGGGACCCAGTACTTC. This translates into CASSPGWGTQYF. Drawing the rest from reference TRBV7-6 and TRBJ2-5, the complete variable domain is GAGVSQSPRYKVTKRGQDVALRCDPISGHVSLYWYRQALGQGPEFLTYFNYEAQQDKSGLPNDRFSAERPEGSISTLTIQRTEQRDSAMYRCASSPGWGTQYFGPGTRLLVL.

This clonotype was counted at least ten times. The chain joins TRBV3-1 to TRBJ2-7, with 11 bases identical to TRBD2. Trimming at V came to 3 bases and at J to 4 bases, leaving 5 bases not matched to a gene. The CDR3 runs to 15 residues. Germline V lookup: CDR1 LGHDT, CDR2 YNNKEL (reference sequence). The CDR3 reads CASSHLGTSGYEQYF. CDR3 sequence (DNA): TGTGCCAGCAGCCACCTGGGGACTAGCGGTTACGAGCAGTACTTC.

This clonotype was counted many times. V usage is TRBV25-1 and J usage is TRBJ2-5; no firm D call. CDR1 is MGHDK, CDR2 SYGVNS, per germline. Trimming pared 3 bases from V and 5 bases from J, leaving 4 bases between. The length of the CDR3 is 11 residues. For the CDR3, the DNA is TGTGCCAGCAGTGACGTTGAGACCCAGTACTTC. Translating gives CASSDVETQYF.

This clonotype has at least ten counts. The rearrangement uses TRBV5-1 and TRBJ2-1, with D unclear. CDR3 length: 13 amino acids. Germline V gene lookup returns CDR1 SGHRS and CDR2 YFSETQ. V lost 4 bases and J lost 4, with 9 bases in between. The CDR3 coding sequence is TGCGCCAGCAGCATCCCCGGGTACAATGAGCAGTTCTTC. This sequence encodes CASSIPGYNEQFF.

This clonotype has a count of ten or more. V gene TRBV5-1 combines with J gene TRBJ2-7; 10 bases match TRBD2. Germline V CDR1 and CDR2: SGHRS, YFSETQ. The CDR3 is 18 residues long. V was clipped by 1 base and J by 4 bases; unmatched bases: 14. The CDR3 nucleotides are TGCGCCAGCAGCTTGACTAGCGGGGCCAAACAGATACTTTACGAGCAGTACTTC. Translation gives CASSLTSGAKQILYEQYF.